This is a list of T cell receptor beta chains from one sample in a study of blood T cell repertoires in COVID-19. The method was immunoSEQ multiplex PCR; TCRdb's version includes in-frame clones alone and lacks a portion of them. This table has 260,000 or so clones, around 85% appearing once. The sample taken for sequencing was PBMCs or T cells enriched from blood (not recorded which). These receptors all come from a woman in her forties or fifties who had recovered from COVID-19. CDR3s include the opening cysteine and the closing phenylalanine or tryptophan. Fields, in order: J gene, CDR3 length, clone size, D gene, V gene, CDR3 protein, CDR3 DNA. D genes are given only for firm matches. Clone size is not always given. Where it is, it says once, few, many or a class for expanded clones.

TRBJ1-6	14	-	-	TRBV14	CASSPTGNNSPLHF	TGTGCCAGCAGCCCGACTGGTAATAATTCACCCCTCCACTTT
TRBJ2-2	14	-	-	TRBV6-6	CASTQVSNTGELFF	TGTGCCAGCACACAGGTTTCGAACACCGGGGAGCTGTTTTTT
TRBJ1-5	12	once	TRBD1	TRBV19	CASGQGASPQHF	TGTGCCAGTGGACAGGGGGCGAGTCCCCAGCATTTT
TRBJ1-1	14	-	-	TRBV28	CASSFDTGSGEAFF	TGTGCCAGCAGTTTCGATACAGGGTCGGGGGAAGCTTTCTTT
TRBJ2-1	17	-	-	TRBV14	CASSLPPRRATNNEQFF	TGTGCCAGCAGCCTCCCACCCCGGAGGGCCACGAACAATGAGCAGTTCTTC
TRBJ1-5	14	once	-	TRBV3-1/TRBV3-2	CASSPGQPYQPQHF	TGTGCCAGCAGCCCAGGACAGCCTTATCAGCCCCAGCATTTT
TRBJ1-5	14	once	-	TRBV19	CASSPDSLNQPQHF	TGTGCCAGTAGTCCGGACAGTCTCAATCAGCCCCAGCATTTT
TRBJ2-5	14	-	TRBD1	TRBV7-2	CASSWNRGRETQYF	TGTGCCAGCAGCTGGAACAGGGGGCGAGAGACCCAGTACTTC
TRBJ2-2	15	-	TRBD1	TRBV7-6	CASRSEGADTGELFF	TGTGCCAGTCGTAGCGAGGGGGCGGACACCGGGGAGCTGTTTTTT
TRBJ1-5	16	few	TRBD1	TRBV19	CASSPAGQGGNQPQHF	TGTGCCAGTAGTCCCGCCGGGCAGGGGGGCAATCAGCCCCAGCATTTT
TRBJ2-4	13	-	TRBD1	TRBV6-5	CASSYSLLGQEDF	TGTGCCAGCAGTTACTCCCTACTGGGACAGGAAGACTTC
TRBJ2-3	14	-	TRBD2	TRBV11-2	CASSLDLAGYTQYF	TGTGCCAGCAGCTTGGATCTAGCGGGGTATACGCAGTATTTT
TRBJ1-1	13	few	-	TRBV7-9	CASSLEERREAFF	TGTGCCAGCAGCTTAGAAGAGCGTCGTGAAGCTTTCTTT
TRBJ1-2	14	-	-	TRBV28	CASSLEFRLYGYTF	TGTGCCAGCAGTTTAGAATTTCGACTCTATGGCTACACCTTC
TRBJ2-1	16	-	-	TRBV18	CASSPPSIEGYNEQFF	TGTGCCAGCTCACCACCATCGATAGAGGGCTACAATGAGCAGTTCTTC
TRBJ1-6	14	-	TRBD1	TRBV10-1	CASSLDRGGSPLHF	TGCGCCAGCAGTCTGGACAGGGGTGGATCACCCCTCCACTTT
TRBJ1-1	17	once	-	TRBV5-4	CASSSNRFLSLNTEAFF	TGTGCCAGCAGCTCTAACAGGTTCCTCTCATTGAACACTGAAGCTTTCTTT
TRBJ1-6	13	-	-	TRBV30	CAWSLLYNSPLHF	TGTGCCTGGAGTCTGTTATATAATTCACCCCTCCACTTT
TRBJ2-7	15	-	-	TRBV9	CASSVTPAVAYEQYF	TGTGCCAGCAGCGTCACCCCTGCGGTGGCCTACGAGCAGTACTTC
TRBJ1-1	15	-	TRBD1	TRBV19	CASSIDLRGRTEAFF	TGTGCCAGTAGTATAGATCTTAGGGGGCGAACTGAAGCTTTCTTT
TRBJ1-4	15	-	TRBD1	TRBV5-5	CASSLAYRGNEKLFF	TGTGCCAGCAGCTTAGCTTACAGGGGTAATGAAAAACTGTTTTTT
TRBJ2-5	18	-	-	TRBV15	CATSREIGDWVSRETQYF	TGTGCCACCAGCAGAGAAATCGGTGACTGGGTTAGCCGAGAGACCCAGTACTTC
TRBJ2-5	16	-	TRBD1	TRBV11-3	CASSLGQGANQETQYF	TGTGCCAGCAGCTTAGGTCAGGGGGCCAACCAAGAGACCCAGTACTTC
TRBJ2-3	15	-	TRBD2	TRBV7-3	CASSYGGGATDTQYF	TGTGCCAGCAGCTATGGCGGGGGGGCGACAGATACGCAGTATTTT
TRBJ1-4	17	-	-	TRBV27	CASSFAGRRGGNEKLFF	TGTGCCAGCAGCTTCGCGGGCCGAAGGGGAGGTAATGAAAAACTGTTTTTT
TRBJ2-1	15	-	-	TRBV10-2	CASSVPTSSYNEQFF	TGCGCCAGCAGTGTTCCCACCAGCTCCTACAATGAGCAGTTCTTC
TRBJ1-2	13	few	TRBD1	TRBV30	CAWRDRGRFSNTF	TGTGCCTGGAGGGACAGGGGCCGCTTTTCTAACACCTTC
TRBJ1-2	14	-	-	TRBV6-5	CASSSSGRAYGYTF	TGTGCCAGCAGTTCCTCCGGCAGGGCCTACGGCTACACCTTC
TRBJ1-5	15	-	-	TRBV4-1	CASSQDRGNNQPQHF	TGCGCCAGCAGCCAAGACAGGGGAAACAATCAGCCCCAGCATTTT
TRBJ1-6	15	-	TRBD1	TRBV15	CATSRGDSYNSPLHF	TGTGCCACCAGCAGAGGGGACAGCTATAATTCACCCCTCCACTTT
TRBJ1-1	13	-	-	TRBV10-2	CASSATGNTEAFF	TGCGCCAGCAGTGCGACAGGGAACACTGAAGCTTTCTTT
TRBJ2-7	14	-	-	TRBV4-1	CASSQEPENHEQYF	TGCGCCAGCAGCCAAGAGCCCGAGAACCACGAGCAGTACTTC
TRBJ2-1	15	-	-	TRBV27	CASSPTGGAYNEQFF	TGTGCCAGCAGCCCCACTGGCGGCGCGTACAATGAGCAGTTCTTC
TRBJ1-2	13	-	-	TRBV3-1/TRBV3-2	CASSPQGYYGYTF	TGTGCCAGCAGCCCCCAGGGATACTATGGCTACACCTTC
TRBJ1-3	16	-	-	TRBV5-6	CASSLVVSPAGNTIYF	TGTGCCAGCAGCTTGGTCGTTAGCCCGGCTGGAAACACCATATATTTT
TRBJ1-1	15	-	TRBD1	TRBV6-2/TRBV6-3	CASSPPDRVNTEAFF	TGTGCCAGCAGCCCGCCCGACAGGGTGAACACTGAAGCTTTCTTT
TRBJ1-1	15	once	TRBD1	TRBV5-1	CASSLTGQGSPEAFF	TGCGCCAGCAGCCTGACGGGACAGGGTAGCCCTGAAGCTTTCTTT
TRBJ1-1	13	-	-	TRBV19	CASSMGRGTEAFF	TGTGCCAGTAGTATGGGCAGGGGCACTGAAGCTTTCTTT
TRBJ2-3	17	-	TRBD2	TRBV15	CATKTGTSGRSTDTQYF	TGTGCCACCAAGACCGGGACTAGCGGACGCAGCACAGATACGCAGTATTTT
TRBJ1-5	13	-	-	TRBV30	CAWSDSWNQPQHF	TGTGCCTGGAGCGACAGTTGGAATCAGCCCCAGCATTTT